This section outlines one T cell receptor beta chain sequence together with its context. Its antigen is undetermined. Through template switching, a universal primer site was introduced, and the cDNA contained unique molecular identifiers. TCRdb re-called the 5' RACE reads through MiXCR, storing one row per CDR3 protein. The sample has 450,000 or so distinct CDR3 sequences; 20% to 25% are singletons. Losses at the gene ends were 4 bases for V and 4 bases for J; bases not matched to a gene: 16. The germline V gene encodes CDR1 SGHVS and CDR2 FQNEAQ. CDR3 length: 18 amino acids. These data originate in a study of identical twins. Study results and caveats: Twin pairs had excess sharing that was weaker in beta out-of-frame sequences. Twin sharing of out-of-frame TCR alpha was underestimated by models in monozygotic pairs.

These data also featured in a second study, about T cells expressing NK-cell markers. Per that study: Four donors showed these clonotypes also leading the CD3+CD56-NKG2C+ fraction.

V usage is TRBV7-8 and J usage is TRBJ2-7; 10 bases align to TRBD2. This clonotype was obtained from a woman aged 18-35 years in good health. The sequencing sample was made of CD4+ T cells sorted from blood. In nucleotides, the CDR3 is TGTGCCAGCAGCTCTAGCGGGAGAAGTTCCCGGGGCTCATACGAGCAGTACTTC. This sequence encodes CASSSSGRSSRGSYEQYF.